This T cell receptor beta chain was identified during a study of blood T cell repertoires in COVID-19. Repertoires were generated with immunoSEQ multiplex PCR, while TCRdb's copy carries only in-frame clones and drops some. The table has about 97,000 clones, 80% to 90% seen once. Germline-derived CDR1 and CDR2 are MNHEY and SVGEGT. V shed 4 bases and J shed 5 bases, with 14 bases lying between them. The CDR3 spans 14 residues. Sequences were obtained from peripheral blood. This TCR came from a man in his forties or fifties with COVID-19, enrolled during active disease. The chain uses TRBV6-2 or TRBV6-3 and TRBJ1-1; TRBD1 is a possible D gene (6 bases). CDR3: CASSFTERGTEAFF. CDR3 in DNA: TGTGCCAGCAGTTTCACAGAGAGGGGGACTGAAGCTTTCTTT.